The clone carrying this TCR beta chain came up once. Its cognate antigen is unknown. The data stem from a study of graft-versus-host responses after intestinal transplantation. Study results and caveats: When patients had graft-donor T cell macrochimerism, their allografts held high graft-versus-host to host-versus-graft clonal ratios. After transplant, early declines in HvG clones were associated with peak levels of circulating GvH clones. The recipient marrow held GvH clones, and some of them showed up first in ileum or blood.

TCRdb keeps only in-frame clones here, not all; method: immunoSEQ multiplex PCR. Of more than 75,000 clones listed, less than 95% are singletons. The germline CDR1 and CDR2 sequences are MNHEY and SMNVEV (reference sequence). The CDR3 is made up of 12 amino acids. Trimming pared 5 bases from V and 6 bases from J, leaving 7 bases between. The sequencing used unstimulated CD4+ T cells sorted from spleen or lymph node cells, collected before transplant. V usage is TRBV27 and J usage is TRBJ2-2; D ambiguous. This TCR was sampled from a human donor who was the organ donor for an intestinal transplant. CDR3 in DNA: TGTGCCAGCAGTCTGAGTTCCGGGGAGCTGTTTTTT. It translates to CASSLSSGELFF.